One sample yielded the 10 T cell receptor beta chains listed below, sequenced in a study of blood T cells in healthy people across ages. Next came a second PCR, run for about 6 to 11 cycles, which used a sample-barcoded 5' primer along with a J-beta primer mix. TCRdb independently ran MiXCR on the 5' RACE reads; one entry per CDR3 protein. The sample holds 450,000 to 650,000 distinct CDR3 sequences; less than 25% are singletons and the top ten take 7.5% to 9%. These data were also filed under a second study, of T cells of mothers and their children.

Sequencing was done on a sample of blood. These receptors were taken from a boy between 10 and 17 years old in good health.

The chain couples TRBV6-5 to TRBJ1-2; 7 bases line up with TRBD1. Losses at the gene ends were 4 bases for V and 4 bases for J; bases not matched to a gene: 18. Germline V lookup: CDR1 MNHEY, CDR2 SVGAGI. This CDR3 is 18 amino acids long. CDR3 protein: CASSSHGTASRIGYGYTF. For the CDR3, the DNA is TGTGCCAGCAGTTCACACGGGACAGCGAGCAGAATTGGCTATGGCTACACCTTC.

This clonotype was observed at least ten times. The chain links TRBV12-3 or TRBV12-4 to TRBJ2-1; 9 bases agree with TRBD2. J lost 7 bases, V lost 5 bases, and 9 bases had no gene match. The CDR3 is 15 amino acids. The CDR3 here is CASSPRVAGVNEQFF. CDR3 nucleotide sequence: TGTGCCAGCAGTCCCCGGGTAGCGGGAGTTAATGAGCAGTTCTTC.

The DNA of the CDR3 is TGCAGTGCTAGACCCATCTTAGGACTAGCGGGAGGAGAGACCCAGTACTTC. It specifies CSARPILGLAGGETQYF. The chain joins TRBV20-1 to TRBJ2-5; TRBD2 agrees at 14 bases. This CDR3 comprises 17 residues. V trimming: 2 bases; J trimming: 4 bases; junction bases outside the gene matches: 9. Germline V gene lookup returns CDR1 DFQATT and CDR2 SNEGSKA (reference sequence).

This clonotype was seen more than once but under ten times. The CDR3 sequence: CASSSGGTASNEKLFF. In nucleotides, the CDR3 is TGCGCCAGCAGCTCTGGAGGGACAGCCTCTAATGAAAAACTGTTTTTT. The J gene is TRBJ1-4, the V gene TRBV5-1, with 7 positions matching TRBD1. Germline CDR1 is SGHRS and CDR2 is YFSETQ. The CDR3 consists of 16 residues. V gave up 3 bases and J gave up 3 bases; unmatched junction bases: 8.

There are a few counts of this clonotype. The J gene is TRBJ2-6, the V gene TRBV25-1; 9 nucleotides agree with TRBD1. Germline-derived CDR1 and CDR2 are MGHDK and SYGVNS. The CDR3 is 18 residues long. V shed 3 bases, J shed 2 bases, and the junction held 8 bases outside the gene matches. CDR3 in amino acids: CASSESRDREAGANVLTF. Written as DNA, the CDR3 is TGTGCCAGCAGTGAGTCCCGGGACAGGGAGGCTGGGGCCAACGTCCTGACTTTC.

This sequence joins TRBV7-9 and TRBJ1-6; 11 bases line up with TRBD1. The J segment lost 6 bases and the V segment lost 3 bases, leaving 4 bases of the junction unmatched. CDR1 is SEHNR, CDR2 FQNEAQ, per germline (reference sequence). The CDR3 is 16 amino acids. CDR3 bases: TGTGCCAGCAGCTTGGGACAGGGGGTAATTAATTCACCCCTCCACTTT. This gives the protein CASSLGQGVINSPLHF.

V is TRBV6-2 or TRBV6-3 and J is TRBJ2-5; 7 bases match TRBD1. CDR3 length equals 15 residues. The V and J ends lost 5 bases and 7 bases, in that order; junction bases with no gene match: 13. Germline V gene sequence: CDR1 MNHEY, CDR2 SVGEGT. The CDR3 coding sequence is TGTGCCAGCAGTACCCTGGACAGGAAGGCTCGGACCCAGTACTTC. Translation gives CASSTLDRKARTQYF.

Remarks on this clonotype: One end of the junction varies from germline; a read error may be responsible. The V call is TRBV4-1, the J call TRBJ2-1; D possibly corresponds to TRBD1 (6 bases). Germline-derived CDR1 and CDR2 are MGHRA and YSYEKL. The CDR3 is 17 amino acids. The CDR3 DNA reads TGCGCCAGCAGCCAGGCCGGGACACTTAGCTCCTACAATGAGCGGTTCTTC. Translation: CASSQAGTLSSYNERFF.

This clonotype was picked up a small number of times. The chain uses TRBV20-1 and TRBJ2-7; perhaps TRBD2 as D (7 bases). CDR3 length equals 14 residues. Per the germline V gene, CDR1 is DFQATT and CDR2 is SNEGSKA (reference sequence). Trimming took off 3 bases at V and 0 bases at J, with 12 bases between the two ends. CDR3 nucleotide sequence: TGCAGTGCTAGGGACGGGGGGCACTCCTACGAGCAGTACTTC. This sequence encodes CSARDGGHSYEQYF.

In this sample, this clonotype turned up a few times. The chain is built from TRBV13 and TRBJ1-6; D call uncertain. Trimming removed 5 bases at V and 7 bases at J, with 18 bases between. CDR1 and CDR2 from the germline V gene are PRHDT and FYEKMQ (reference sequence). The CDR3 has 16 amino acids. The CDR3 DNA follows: TGTGCCAGCAGCCCCGGTAGACTTCTTGGGAATTCACCCCTCCACTTT. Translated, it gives CASSPGRLLGNSPLHF.